Listed below are T cell receptor beta chains from one sample, sequenced in a study of blood T cell repertoires in COVID-19. Clones were read by immunoSEQ multiplex PCR, and TCRdb kept only the in-frame ones, dropping some. Of about 160,000 clones detected, around 81% appear once; the ten largest clones hold about an eighth. Sequencing was done on a sample of peripheral blood. The receptors were gathered from a man in his 70s who had recovered from COVID-19. The CDR3 runs from the conserved cysteine through the conserved F or W.

V,J,CDR3
TRBV7-9,TRBJ2-1,CASSPWAGGPYNEQFF
TRBV5-5,TRBJ2-7,CASSPGTGDIEQYF
TRBV16,TRBJ2-4,CASSQFPAGVKNIQYF
TRBV5-1,TRBJ1-2,CASSFNRGDGYTF
TRBV24-1,TRBJ2-7,CATSDLRGRAGEQYF
TRBV5-6,TRBJ2-7,CASSLGWEFKQYF
TRBV6-5,TRBJ1-1,CASSWGGAMRTEAFF
TRBV7-2,TRBJ1-1,CASSPGWDTEAFF
TRBV28,TRBJ1-3,CASRFRNTIYF
TRBV24-1,TRBJ2-2,CATRSPSGGELFF
TRBV10-3,TRBJ2-3,CAISESKAGRTDTQYF
TRBV5-1,TRBJ2-7,CASSGRDRGPSSYEQYF
TRBV3-1/TRBV3-2,TRBJ1-1,CASAKRTRGPAEAFF
TRBV18,TRBJ2-7,CASSRGQGVREQYF
TRBV3-1/TRBV3-2,TRBJ1-1,CASSPLTVNTEAFF
TRBV7-9,TRBJ2-2,CASSSQRTGGNTGELFF